These 32 T cell receptor beta chains were sequenced from one sample in a study of CD8 T cells in ankylosing spondylitis. Study-wide results and limits: Among TCR beta sequences, a motif of roughly 8 highly homologous variants appeared characteristic of ankylosing spondylitis blood.

Their antigens remain unidentified. Each CDR3 protein gets one entry after TCRdb re-called the 5' RACE reads with MiXCR. Counted here are under 450,000 distinct CDR3 sequences, more than 15% occurring once; the ten biggest clones make up around 0.92%. The specimen sequenced was blood, either unsorted or a sorted T cell fraction (not recorded which). The origin of the receptors is a male donor with ankylosing spondylitis.

The sample holds a few counts of this clonotype. The chain links TRBV7-3 to TRBJ2-1, with TRBD2 matching over 13 bases. Germline values: CDR1 SGHTA, CDR2 FQGTGA. V lost 5 bases, J lost 5 bases, and 3 bases stayed unmatched. There are 15 residues in the CDR3. The CDR3 region is CASSQLAGGHNEQFF. For the CDR3, the DNA is TGTGCCAGCAGCCAACTAGCGGGGGGGCACAATGAGCAGTTCTTC.

This rearrangement joins TRBV11-2 to TRBJ2-5; maybe TRBD1 (6 bases). Germline-derived CDR1 and CDR2 are SGHAT and FQNNGV. The CDR3 spans 15 residues. V lost 0 bases and J 1 base, leaving 9 bases between the germline ends. CDR3 loop: CASSLDSRGQETQYF. CDR3 nucleotides: TGTGCCAGCAGCTTAGATTCCAGGGGCCAAGAGACCCAGTACTTC.

Ten or more counts support this clonotype. The chain combines TRBV20-1 with TRBJ1-6, with TRBD1 identical over 7 bases. Germline CDR1 is DFQATT and CDR2 is SNEGSKA (reference sequence). V lost 3 bases to trimming and J lost 6 bases; unmatched junction nucleotides: 5. The CDR3 is 14 amino acids. The CDR3 loop reads CSARPGQSNSPLHF. The DNA of the CDR3 is TGCAGTGCTAGGCCGGGACAGAGTAATTCACCCCTCCACTTT.

J is TRBJ2-1 and V is TRBV20-1; 10 positions match TRBD2. CDR1 DFQATT and CDR2 SNEGSKA come from the germline V gene (reference sequence). The CDR3 has 15 amino acids. J gave up 8 bases and V 0 bases, and 7 bases lay outside the gene matches. The CDR3 DNA is TGCAGTGCTAGAGATCCGGGCCTAGCGGGAGATGAGCAGTTCTTC. Amino acids: CSARDPGLAGDEQFF.

The chain is built from TRBV18 and TRBJ2-2; D gene unclear. Germline-derived CDR1 and CDR2 are KGHSH and LQKENI. Trimming pared 3 bases from V and 7 bases from J, leaving 9 bases between. This CDR3 spans 13 amino acids. Here the CDR3 DNA reads TGTGCCAGCTCACCTCTCACGGACGGGGAGCTGTTTTTT. Its protein is CASSPLTDGELFF.

At least ten counts were recorded for this clonotype. The chain has TRBV9 and TRBJ2-2, with D possibly matching TRBD1 (6 bases). Germline-derived CDR1 and CDR2 are SGDLS and YYNGEE. V lost 5 bases to trimming and J lost 0 bases, with 8 bases between them. The CDR3 covers 14 residues. CDR3 sequence (DNA): TGTGCCAGCAGGGGGACACCGAACACCGGGGAGCTGTTTTTT. Amino acids: CASRGTPNTGELFF.

The chain links TRBV7-3 to TRBJ2-6; D gene uncertain. Germline values: CDR1 SGHTA, CDR2 FQGTGA. This CDR3 has 16 residues. Trimming left V 3 bases short and J 0 bases short, with 9 bases between. The CDR3 reads CASSLGPISGANVLTF. DNA of the CDR3: TGTGCCAGCAGCTTGGGTCCGATCTCTGGGGCCAACGTCCTGACTTTC. The variable domain in full, completed from reference TRBV7-3 and TRBJ2-6, reads GAGVSQTPSNKVTEKGKYVELRCDPISGHTALYWYRQSLGQGPEFLIYFQGTGAADDSGLPNDRFFAVRPEGSVSTLKIQRTERGDSAVYLCASSLGPISGANVLTFGAGSRLTVL.

The rearrangement joins TRBV5-1 to TRBJ2-3, with a tentative D call TRBD2 (5 bases). The V end was cut by 7 bases, the J end by 4 bases, with 13 bases between. The CDR3 spans 13 residues. Germline CDR1 SGHRS, CDR2 YFSETQ. The CDR3, as DNA: TGCGCCAGCGGTGGGAGCAGGTCAGATACGCAGTATTTT. Its protein product is CASGGSRSDTQYF.

The table lists this clonotype with a few counts. The V call is TRBV9, the J call TRBJ1-6; D unresolved. The CDR3 has 14 residues. V gave up 3 bases and J gave up 14 bases, with 18 bases separating them. Germline V lookup: CDR1 SGDLS, CDR2 YYNGEE. The CDR3 sequence is CASSGGFGLRSLHF. The CDR3 bases are TGTGCCAGCAGCGGCGGCTTCGGCCTTAGGTCCCTCCACTTT.

This clonotype appeared a few times. The chain has TRBV7-9 and TRBJ1-5; D perhaps matches TRBD1 (5 bases). This CDR3 is built from 14 residues. V gave up 2 bases and J gave up 5 bases, with 10 bases separating them. The V gene's germline CDR1 is SEHNR and CDR2 FQNEAQ (reference sequence). The CDR3 DNA reads as TGTGCCAGCAGCTTAATCGGGGGAGATCAGCCCCAGCATTTT. It encodes CASSLIGGDQPQHF.

This clonotype turned up a few times. This chain uses TRBV20-1 with TRBJ2-2; D not certain. This CDR3 spans 13 amino acids. V lost 0 bases and J lost 1, with 3 bases in between. Germline values: CDR1 DFQATT, CDR2 SNEGSKA (reference sequence). Here the CDR3 reads CSARDGNTGELFF. In DNA form, the CDR3 reads TGCAGTGCTAGAGACGGGAACACCGGGGAGCTGTTTTTT.

The table lists this clonotype with many counts. The chain couples TRBV7-8 to TRBJ2-1, with D unresolved. The CDR3 loop spans 12 amino acids. V was pared by 2 bases and J by 8 bases, with 7 bases between. Germline V gives CDR1 SGHVS, CDR2 FQNEAQ. CDR3 bases: TGTGCCAGCAGCTTAAGTCGGGATGAGCAGTTCTTC. Translated: CASSLSRDEQFF.

The V call is TRBV14, the J call TRBJ2-2; no clear D. Looked up from germline, CDR1 is SGHDN and CDR2 is FVKESK. V shed 3 bases and J shed 1 base, with 6 bases lying between them. The CDR3 covers 14 residues. The chain's CDR3 is CASSQVVNTGELFF. CDR3 DNA: TGTGCCAGCAGCCAGGTCGTGAACACCGGGGAGCTGTTTTTT. Full variable domain (outside the CDR3, taken from reference TRBV14 and TRBJ2-2): EAGVTQFPSHSVIEKGQTVTLRCDPISGHDNLYWYRRVMGKEIKFLLHFVKESKQDESGMPNNRFLAERTGGTYSTLKVQPAELEDSGVYFCASSQVVNTGELFFGEGSRLTVL.

The chain uses TRBV27 and TRBJ1-5; D gene ambiguous. V was pared by 4 bases and J by 0 bases, with 10 bases between. This CDR3 has 15 amino acids. In germline, CDR1 is MNHEY, CDR2 SMNVEV (reference sequence). The CDR3 nucleotides read TGTGCCAGCAGTTCGTTACAGCTTAGCAATCAGCCCCAGCATTTT. This translates into CASSSLQLSNQPQHF.

The V gene is TRBV6-1, the J gene TRBJ1-5; D is undetermined. The CDR3 has 14 amino acids. From germline, CDR1 is MNHNS and CDR2 SASEGT. The CDR3 sequence is CASGQQISNQPQHF. CDR3 nucleotides: TGTGCAAGTGGGCAACAAATTAGCAATCAGCCCCAGCATTTT.

This clonotype was observed a few times. V gene TRBV12-3 or TRBV12-4 combines with J gene TRBJ2-7, with D perhaps TRBD1 or TRBD2 (5 bases each). Trimming cost V 5 bases and J 2 bases, with 16 bases left between them. The CDR3 is 15 amino acids. CDR3 loop: CASSPQGRSTYEQYF. In DNA, the CDR3 is TGTGCCAGCAGTCCCCAGGGACGCTCCACCTACGAGCAGTACTTC.

Many counts were recorded for this clonotype. The chain couples TRBV10-3 to TRBJ2-3; D not certain. Germline lookup yields CDR1 ENHRY and CDR2 SYGVKD. This CDR3 comprises 12 residues. V lost 5 bases, J lost 6 bases, and 9 bases lay in between. CDR3 protein: CAISSEVDTQYF. CDR3 coding DNA: TGTGCCATCAGTTCAGAGGTGGATACGCAGTATTTT.

The chain combines TRBV12-3 or TRBV12-4 with TRBJ2-1, with 14 nucleotides matching TRBD2. J was trimmed by 0 bases and V by 6 bases; bases with no gene match: 13. This CDR3 contains 20 residues. CDR3 bases: TGTGCCAGCAGACCCCAGGGAGGGACTAGCGGGGGAAGCTCCTACAATGAGCAGTTCTTC. Translated: CASRPQGGTSGGSSYNEQFF.

This clonotype was counted a few times. The chain is built from TRBV10-3 and TRBJ1-2; 7 nucleotides agree with TRBD1. Germline V gene sequence: CDR1 ENHRY, CDR2 SYGVKD. The J segment lost 2 bases and the V segment lost 3 bases, leaving 12 bases of the junction unmatched. The CDR3 runs 17 residues. In nucleotides, the CDR3 is TGTGCCATCAGTGACCGATCTAGCCGGGACAGCAACTATGGCTACACCTTC. Encoded protein: CAISDRSSRDSNYGYTF.

This chain links TRBV3-1 with TRBJ1-4; TRBD1 aligns across 10 bases. J lost 7 bases, V lost 3 bases, and 5 bases had no gene match. In germline, CDR1 is LGHDT, CDR2 YNNKEL (reference sequence). This CDR3 is 15 amino acids long. CDR3 sequence reads: CASSHRQGAGEKLFF. For the CDR3, the DNA is TGTGCCAGCAGCCACCGACAGGGGGCGGGTGAAAAACTGTTTTTT.

This clonotype was seen repeatedly, ten times or more. This rearrangement joins TRBV12-3 or TRBV12-4 to TRBJ1-1; unclear D gene. The CDR3 has 12 amino acids. The V and J ends lost 6 bases and 2 bases respectively, with 7 bases between them. The CDR3 is CASRLHNTEAFF. The DNA of the CDR3 is TGTGCCAGCAGGTTACACAACACTGAAGCTTTCTTT.

This clonotype was seen a handful of times. This chain links TRBV4-1 with TRBJ2-1; 8 bases agree with TRBD1. The CDR3 sequence is 16 residues long. Trimming cost V 0 bases and J 3 bases; bases outside gene matches: 4. Germline V lookup: CDR1 MGHRA, CDR2 YSYEKL. The CDR3 sequence: CASSQERTGYYNEQFF. The CDR3 coding sequence is TGCGCCAGCAGCCAAGAAAGGACAGGGTACTACAATGAGCAGTTCTTC.

The chain is built from TRBV3-1 and TRBJ2-3; possibly TRBD1 or TRBD2 for D (6 bases each). Germline V CDR1 and CDR2: LGHDT, YNNKEL (reference sequence). Between the trimmed V and J ends, which lost 4 bases and 11 bases, there was a span of 19 bases. The CDR3 is made up of 14 amino acids. CDR3 loop: CASSLSPAGGEQYF. The CDR3, as DNA: TGTGCCAGCAGCCTCTCCCCCGCCGGGGGCGAGCAGTATTTT.

A few counts support this clonotype. This chain uses TRBV6-5 with TRBJ1-1; no clear D gene. The germline gives CDR1 MNHEY, CDR2 SVGAGI. The CDR3 loop spans 12 amino acids. V gave up 6 bases and J gave up 4 bases, with 9 bases separating them. The CDR3 here is CASRMSTTEAFF. CDR3 nucleotides: TGTGCCAGCAGAATGTCGACCACTGAAGCTTTCTTT.

This clonotype has just a few counts. V gene TRBV28 combines with J gene TRBJ2-7; 9 bases align to TRBD1. V trimming: 3 bases; J trimming: 5 bases; junction bases outside the gene matches: 5. The CDR3 spans 14 residues. Germline V gene lookup returns CDR1 MDHEN and CDR2 SYDVKM. The CDR3 bases are TGTGCCAGCAGTTTTGGTGGACAGGGGCACGAGCAGTACTTC. Its protein is CASSFGGQGHEQYF.

In its sample, this clonotype was seen many times. This sequence joins TRBV11-2 and TRBJ2-4; possibly TRBD1 or TRBD2 for D (6 bases each). CDR1 and CDR2 (germline): SGHAT, FQNNGV. CDR3 size: 18 residues. V was cut by 4 bases and J by 0 bases, with 19 bases left in between. CDR3 protein: CASSYRTSTGAAKNIQYF. In DNA, the CDR3 is TGTGCCAGCAGCTACAGAACCAGCACGGGGGCAGCCAAAAACATTCAGTACTTC.

The gene calls are TRBV7-2 and TRBJ2-2, with D perhaps matching TRBD1 (6 bases). The ends were cut back, 2 bases at V and 0 bases at J, with 7 bases in the middle. The CDR3 has 15 residues. The V gene's germline CDR1 is SGHTA and CDR2 FQGNSA. This CDR3 is CASSLRQANTGELFF. For the CDR3, the DNA is TGTGCCAGCAGCTTAAGACAGGCGAACACCGGGGAGCTGTTTTTT. Full variable domain (rest looked up from reference TRBV7-2 and TRBJ2-2): GAGVSQSPSNKVTEKGKDVELRCDPISGHTALYWYRQSLGQGLEFLIYFQGNSAPDKSGLPSDRFSAERTGGSVSTLTIQRTQQEDSAVYLCASSLRQANTGELFFGEGSRLTVL.

This clonotype was seen repeatedly, ten times or more. V and J are TRBV6-5 and TRBJ2-3; D may match TRBD1 or TRBD2 (7 bases each). Trimming took 4 bases from V and 5 from J, leaving 22 bases between them. Germline-derived CDR1 and CDR2 are MNHEY and SVGAGI. CDR3 size: 17 residues. The CDR3 loop reads CASSSPRGGGPGDTQYF. Written as DNA, the CDR3 is TGTGCCAGCAGTTCTCCCAGGGGGGGAGGGCCTGGAGATACGCAGTATTTT.

The sample holds a few counts of this clonotype. The gene calls are TRBV25-1 and TRBJ2-5; D unresolved. Trimming stripped 3 bases from V and 5 bases from J, with 13 bases between. The V gene's germline CDR1 is MGHDK and CDR2 SYGVNS. The CDR3 is made up of 14 amino acids. The CDR3 reads CASSEPGGSETQYF. The CDR3 coding sequence is TGTGCCAGCAGTGAGCCAGGCGGTTCGGAGACCCAGTACTTC.

The V call is TRBV7-2, the J call TRBJ1-5; no clear D. Germline CDR1 SGHTA, CDR2 FQGNSA. V lost 1 base, J lost 7 bases, and 11 bases lay in between. This CDR3 comprises 14 residues. CDR3 nucleotides: TGTGCCAGCAGCTTAGGGTGGTCGGAGCAGCCCCAGCATTTT. It translates to CASSLGWSEQPQHF.

This clonotype was counted a few times. The CDR3 is CASSGLYNEQFF. DNA for the CDR3: TGTGCCAGCAGTGGTTTATACAATGAGCAGTTCTTC. This chain uses TRBV6-1 with TRBJ2-1; no clear D gene. The V gene's germline CDR1 is MNHNS and CDR2 SASEGT. This CDR3 has 12 amino acids. V was trimmed by 4 bases and J by 4 bases, leaving 5 bases between them.

The sample holds a few counts of this clonotype. V and J are TRBV9 and TRBJ2-1; 8 nucleotides align to TRBD2. Germline V CDR1 and CDR2: SGDLS, YYNGEE. The trim removed 3 bases at V and 0 bases at J, leaving 5 bases unmatched. The CDR3 runs 16 residues. In DNA, the CDR3 is TGTGCCAGCAGCGGACTCGGGACTAGCTCCTACAATGAGCAGTTCTTC. Protein product: CASSGLGTSSYNEQFF.